Ten or more counts support the clone carrying this T cell receptor beta chain. TCRdb ran MiXCR on the 5' RACE reads and lists one entry per CDR3 protein. The sample yields about 72,000 distinct CDR3 sequences, roughly 9.1% seen once. Germline CDR1 and CDR2: MNHEY and SVGEGT. The CDR3 runs to 16 residues. V lost 6 bases to trimming and J lost 5 bases; unmatched junction nucleotides: 10. The sample comes from a study of early T cells in non-severe SARS-CoV-2 infection. The sample was whole blood, taken at baseline. The TCR was taken from an adult who was a healthcare worker with PCR-confirmed SARS-CoV-2 infection or an uninfected control (not recorded which). The chain is built from TRBV6-2 or TRBV6-3 and TRBJ1-5; 10 bases fit TRBD1. DNA of the CDR3: TGTGCCAGCAGCCCCATGAGACAGGGGGCGCATCAGCCCCAGCATTTT. Translating it yields CASSPMRQGAHQPQHF.